This T cell receptor beta chain was identified during a study of memory CD4+ T cells and cytomegalovirus serostatus. Turning to the study itself: Healthy Belgian adult donors included several CMV-positive and 24 CMV-negative people.

Findings and caveats of the study: CD4+ memory repertoires contained about 40% of the roughly 150 reported CMV TCRbeta sequences.

The sort gate was single viable CD3+CD4+CD8-CD45RO+ cells for memory CD4+ T cells. After thawing, CD4+ T cells were positively selected. On this clone: The antigen remains unidentified.

Assay: immunoSEQ multiplex PCR; the TCRdb copy retains only in-frame clones and omits some. The sample has tens of thousands of clones; about 75% are singletons. The CDR3 is 14 residues long. V lost 1 base and J lost 3, with 9 bases in between. CDR1 is SEHNR, CDR2 FQNEAQ, per germline (reference sequence). V is TRBV7-9 and J is TRBJ2-5, with a tentative D call TRBD1 (5 bases). Sample: memory CD4+ T cells from blood. The source is an adult in good health and CMV-seronegative. Some clones in this sample may be carry-over from other donors' samples. CDR3 amino acids: CASSLVPGKETQYF. The CDR3 DNA is TGTGCCAGCAGCTTAGTCCCAGGGAAAGAGACCCAGTACTTC.